These 5 T cell receptor beta chains originate from one sample sequenced in a study of cytomegalovirus exposure and HLA in healthy donors. PCR involved 60 Vbeta and 13 Jbeta primers. Libraries were prepared by immunoSEQ multiplex PCR; TCRdb keeps only in-frame clonotypes and omits some of them. This sample yields 95,000 to 150,000 clones, of which more than 75% are seen a single time; around 9.9% belongs to the top ten. Source material: PBMCs. Source of these receptors: a man aged 25 to 45 in good health and CMV-seropositive.

The CDR3 sequence: CASSPSGAALGTEAFF. CDR3 coding DNA: TGTGCCAGCAGCCCATCGGGTGCGGCCTTGGGCACTGAAGCTTTCTTT. V gene TRBV13 combines with J gene TRBJ1-1, with D uncertain. V lost 5 bases and J lost 4, with 20 bases in between. Germline V CDR1 and CDR2: PRHDT, FYEKMQ (reference sequence). The CDR3 sequence is 16 residues long.

Notes on this clone: Other DNA sequences in this sample translate to the same CDR3. The gene calls are TRBV9 and TRBJ2-3, with a weak D call TRBD2 (6 bases). V shed 0 bases and J shed 1 base, with 9 bases lying between them. In germline, CDR1 is SGDLS, CDR2 YYNGEE. The CDR3 consists of 15 residues. This chain's CDR3 is CASSVELAGTDTQYF. The CDR3 coding sequence is TGTGCCAGCAGCGTAGAGTTAGCGGGCACAGATACGCAGTATTTT.

The V gene is TRBV30, the J gene TRBJ2-7, with 9 bases aligning to TRBD1. V was clipped by 5 bases and J by 3 bases; unmatched bases: 11. In germline, CDR1 is GTSNPN, CDR2 SVGIG (reference sequence). This CDR3 comprises 15 residues. CDR3 DNA: TGTGCCTGGGGTTCCCGGACAGGGGTAGTCTACGAGCAGTACTTC. It is translated as CAWGSRTGVVYEQYF.

The chain recombines TRBV5-4 with TRBJ2-4, with 15 nucleotides matching TRBD2. The trim removed 2 bases at V and 9 bases at J, leaving 12 bases unmatched. Germline loops: CDR1 SGHNT, CDR2 YYREEE (reference sequence). The CDR3 is made up of 18 amino acids. The CDR3 protein is CASSLGLAGGATGGIQYF. The CDR3 DNA reads TGTGCCAGCAGCTTAGGACTAGCGGGAGGGGCAACTGGGGGCATTCAGTACTTC.

V and J are TRBV4-3 and TRBJ2-3; 9 bases line up with TRBD2. CDR1 and CDR2 (germline): LGHNA, YSLEER. This CDR3 is 15 amino acids long. The junction had 1 base not matched to a gene; V was cut back by 1 base and J by 2 bases. This CDR3 is CASSQGTSATDTQYF. CDR3 nucleotides: TGCGCCAGCAGCCAAGGGACTAGCGCCACAGATACGCAGTATTTT.